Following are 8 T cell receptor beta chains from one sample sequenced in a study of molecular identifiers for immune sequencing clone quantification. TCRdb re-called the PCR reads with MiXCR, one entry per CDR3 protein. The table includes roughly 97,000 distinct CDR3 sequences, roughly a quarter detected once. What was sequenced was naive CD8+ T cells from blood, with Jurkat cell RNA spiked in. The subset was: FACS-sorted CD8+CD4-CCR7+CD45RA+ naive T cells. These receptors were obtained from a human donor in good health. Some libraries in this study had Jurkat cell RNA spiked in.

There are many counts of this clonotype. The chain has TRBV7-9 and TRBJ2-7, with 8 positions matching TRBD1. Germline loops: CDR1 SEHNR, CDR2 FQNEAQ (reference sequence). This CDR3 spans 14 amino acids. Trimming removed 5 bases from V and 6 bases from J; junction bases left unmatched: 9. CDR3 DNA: TGTGCCAGCAGCCCGAGGACAGGGATAGGCGAGCAGTACTTC. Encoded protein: CASSPRTGIGEQYF.

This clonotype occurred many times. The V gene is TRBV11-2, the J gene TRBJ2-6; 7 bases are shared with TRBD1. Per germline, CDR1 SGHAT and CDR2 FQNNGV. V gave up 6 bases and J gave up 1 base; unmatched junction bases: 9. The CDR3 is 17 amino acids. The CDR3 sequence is CASRGGPQGSGANVLTF. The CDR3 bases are TGTGCCAGCAGAGGGGGCCCACAGGGGTCTGGGGCCAACGTCCTGACTTTC. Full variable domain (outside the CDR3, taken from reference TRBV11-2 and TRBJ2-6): EAGVAQSPRYKIIEKRQSVAFWCNPISGHATLYWYQQILGQGPKLLIQFQNNGVVDDSQLPKDRFSAERLKGVDSTLKIQPAKLEDSAVYLCASRGGPQGSGANVLTFGAGSRLTVL.

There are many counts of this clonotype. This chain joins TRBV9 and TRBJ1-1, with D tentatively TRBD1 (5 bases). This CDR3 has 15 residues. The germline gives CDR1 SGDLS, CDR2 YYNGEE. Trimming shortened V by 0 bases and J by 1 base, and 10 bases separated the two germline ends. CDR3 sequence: CASSVEDTSNTEAFF. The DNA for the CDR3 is TGTGCCAGCAGCGTAGAGGACACGTCGAACACTGAAGCTTTCTTT.

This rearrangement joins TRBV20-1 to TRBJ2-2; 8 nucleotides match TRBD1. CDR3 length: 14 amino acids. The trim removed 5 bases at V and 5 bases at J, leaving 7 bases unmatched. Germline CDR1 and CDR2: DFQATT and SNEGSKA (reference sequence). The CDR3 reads CSAVDRVRTGELFF. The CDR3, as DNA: TGCAGTGCTGTGGACAGGGTTAGAACCGGGGAGCTGTTTTTT.

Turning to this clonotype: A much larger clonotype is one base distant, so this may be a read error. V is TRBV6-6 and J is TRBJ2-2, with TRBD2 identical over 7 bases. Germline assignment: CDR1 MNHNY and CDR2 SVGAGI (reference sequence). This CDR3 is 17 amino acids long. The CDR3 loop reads CASTSPVAGANAGELFF. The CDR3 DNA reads TGTGCCAGCACCTCCCCGGTAGCGGGCGCGAACGCCGGGGAGCTGTTTTTT.

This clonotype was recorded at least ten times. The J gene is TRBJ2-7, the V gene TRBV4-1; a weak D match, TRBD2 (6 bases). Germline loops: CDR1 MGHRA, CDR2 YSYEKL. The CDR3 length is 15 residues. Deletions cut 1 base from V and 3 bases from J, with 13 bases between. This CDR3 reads CASSQGGGHDYEQYF. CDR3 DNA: TGCGCCAGCAGCCAAGGGGGAGGCCACGACTACGAGCAGTACTTC.

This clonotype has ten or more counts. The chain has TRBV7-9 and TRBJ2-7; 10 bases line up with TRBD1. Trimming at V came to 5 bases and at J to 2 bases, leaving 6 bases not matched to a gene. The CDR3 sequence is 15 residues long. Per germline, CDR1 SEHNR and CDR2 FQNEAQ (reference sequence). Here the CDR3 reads CASSPGTGATYEQYF. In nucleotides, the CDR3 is TGTGCCAGCAGCCCAGGGACAGGGGCGACCTACGAGCAGTACTTC.

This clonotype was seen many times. CDR3 sequence reads: CASRPLSGDTEAFF. CDR3 bases: TGTGCCAGCAGACCCTTATCAGGGGACACTGAAGCTTTCTTT. The J gene is TRBJ1-1, the V gene TRBV6-5, with D possibly TRBD1 on 6 matching bases. CDR3 size: 14 residues. V shed 6 bases and J shed 3 bases, with 14 bases lying between them. The V gene's germline CDR1 is MNHEY and CDR2 SVGAGI.